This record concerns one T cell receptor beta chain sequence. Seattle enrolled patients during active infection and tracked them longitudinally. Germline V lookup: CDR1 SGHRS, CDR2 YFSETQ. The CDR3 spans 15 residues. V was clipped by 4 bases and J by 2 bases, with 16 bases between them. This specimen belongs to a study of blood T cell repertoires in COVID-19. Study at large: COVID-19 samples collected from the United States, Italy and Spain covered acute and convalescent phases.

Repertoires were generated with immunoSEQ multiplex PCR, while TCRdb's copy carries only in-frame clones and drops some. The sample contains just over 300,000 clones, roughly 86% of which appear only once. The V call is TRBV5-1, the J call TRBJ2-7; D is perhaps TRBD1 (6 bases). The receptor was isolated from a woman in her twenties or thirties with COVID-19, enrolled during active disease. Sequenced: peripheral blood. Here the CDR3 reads CASSLLRGPTYEQYF. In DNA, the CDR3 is TGCGCCAGCAGCCTACTCAGGGGACCCACCTACGAGCAGTACTTC.